Listed below are T cell receptor beta chains from one sample, sequenced in a study of radiotherapy plus CTLA-4 blockade in lung cancer. Using immunoSEQ multiplex PCR, the repertoire was profiled, and TCRdb retains in-frame clones only, with some absent. The table lists approximately 77,000 clones, approximately 84% of them singletons. The specimen comprised peripheral blood, sampled from a patient treated with radiotherapy plus ipilimumab. All receptors come from a human donor with non-small cell lung cancer who had stable disease on radiotherapy plus ipilimumab. The CDR3 runs from the conserved cysteine through the conserved F or W. The D gene is left open where the match is weak. Clone size is stated in some rows and not others, as once, few, many or a class when expanded.

-	TRBJ2-3	TRBV6-5	-	CASSYRSQTDTQYF	TGTGCCAGCAGTTACAGATCGCAGACAGATACGCAGTATTTT
-	TRBJ2-2	TRBV5-1	TRBD1	CASTPGDRGNTGELFF	TGCGCCAGCACCCCGGGGGACAGGGGGAACACCGGGGAGCTGTTTTTT
-	TRBJ1-1	TRBV9	TRBD1	CASSSPTGRENTEAFF	TGTGCCAGCAGCTCGCCGACAGGGAGAGAAAACACTGAAGCTTTCTTT
-	TRBJ1-5	TRBV7-9	TRBD1	CASSLGGQGPAQPQHF	TGTGCCAGCAGCTTAGGAGGACAGGGGCCGGCTCAGCCCCAGCATTTT
-	TRBJ1-4	TRBV19	-	CASRNSFATNEKLFF	TGTGCCAGTAGGAACTCATTTGCAACTAATGAAAAACTGTTTTTT
-	TRBJ1-2	TRBV7-9	-	CASSPTGNYGYTF	TGTGCCAGCAGCCCGACGGGGAACTATGGCTACACCTTC
-	TRBJ2-1	TRBV5-6	TRBD2	CASSSASGLISYNEQFF	TGTGCCAGCAGCTCCGCTAGCGGACTAATCTCCTACAATGAGCAGTTCTTC
-	TRBJ1-4	TRBV28	-	CASRLDGRINEKLFF	TGTGCCAGCAGGTTAGATGGCAGGATTAATGAAAAACTGTTTTTT
-	TRBJ2-7	TRBV14	TRBD1	CASSYGQVSSYEQYF	TGTGCCAGCAGCTACGGACAGGTTAGCTCCTACGAGCAGTACTTC
-	TRBJ2-3	TRBV11-2	TRBD1	CASSSDRTPTDTQYF	TGTGCCAGCTCCTCGGACAGGACGCCCACAGATACGCAGTATTTT
-	TRBJ2-3	TRBV7-9	TRBD2	CASSLGRGGLTDTQYF	TGTGCCAGCAGCTTAGGGCGGGGGGGTCTCACAGATACGCAGTATTTT
-	TRBJ1-2	TRBV11-2	-	CASSIAGSRGGYTF	TGTGCCAGCAGCATAGCTGGATCCCGTGGAGGCTACACCTTC
few	TRBJ1-3	TRBV5-4	-	CASSLNGGNTIYF	TGTGCCAGCAGCTTGAACGGTGGAAACACCATATATTTT
-	TRBJ2-1	TRBV9	TRBD1	CASSTRQGEQFF	TGTGCCAGCAGCACCCGACAGGGCGAGCAGTTCTTC
-	TRBJ2-1	TRBV4-1	-	CASSQASGPYNEQFF	TGCGCCAGCAGCCAAGCCAGCGGACCCTACAATGAGCAGTTCTTC
-	TRBJ1-1	TRBV7-9	-	CASTINSPVRWHTEAFF	TGTGCCAGCACCATTAATTCCCCAGTTCGTTGGCACACTGAAGCTTTCTTT
-	TRBJ2-7	TRBV6-5	TRBD1	CASNPPGQNYEQYF	TGTGCCAGCAACCCGCCGGGACAGAACTACGAGCAGTACTTC